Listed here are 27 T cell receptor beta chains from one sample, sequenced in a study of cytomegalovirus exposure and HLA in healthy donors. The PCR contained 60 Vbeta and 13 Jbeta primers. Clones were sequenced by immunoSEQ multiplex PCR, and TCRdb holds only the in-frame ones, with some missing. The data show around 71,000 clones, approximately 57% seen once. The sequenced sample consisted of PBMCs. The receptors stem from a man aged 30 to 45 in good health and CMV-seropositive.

The CDR3 here is CASSRRYWAMSYEQYF. In nucleotides, the CDR3 is TGTGCCAGCAGCCGTCGATATTGGGCCATGTCCTACGAGCAGTACTTC. This chain links TRBV28 with TRBJ2-7; no firm D call. This CDR3 contains 16 residues. Trimming took off 6 bases at V and 1 base at J, with 19 bases between the two ends. Germline loops: CDR1 MDHEN, CDR2 SYDVKM.

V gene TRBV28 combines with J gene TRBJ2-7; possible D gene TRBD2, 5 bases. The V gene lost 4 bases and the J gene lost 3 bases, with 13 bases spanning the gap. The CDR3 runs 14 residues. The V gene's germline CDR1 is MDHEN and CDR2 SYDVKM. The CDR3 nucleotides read TGTGCCAGCAGTTCGCCAGGACTTAACTACGAGCAGTACTTC. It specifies CASSSPGLNYEQYF.

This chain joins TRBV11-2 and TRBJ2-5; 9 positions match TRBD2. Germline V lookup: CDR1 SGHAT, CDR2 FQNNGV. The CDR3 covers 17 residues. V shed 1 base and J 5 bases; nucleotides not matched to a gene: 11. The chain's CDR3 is CASSLGSSGLAKETQYF. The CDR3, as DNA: TGTGCCAGCAGCTTAGGGTCGTCAGGACTAGCGAAGGAGACCCAGTACTTC.

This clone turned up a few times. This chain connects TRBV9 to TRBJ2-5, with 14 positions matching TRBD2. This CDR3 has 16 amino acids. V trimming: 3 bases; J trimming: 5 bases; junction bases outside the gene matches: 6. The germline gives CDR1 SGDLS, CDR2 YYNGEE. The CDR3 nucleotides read TGTGCCAGCAGCGGGACTAGCGGGGGGCCACTTGAGACCCAGTACTTC. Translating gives CASSGTSGGPLETQYF.

The CDR3 here is CASSAAGGTRNQPQHF. CDR3 nucleotides: TGTGCCAGCAGCGCGGCGGGGGGTACGCGCAATCAGCCCCAGCATTTT. V gene TRBV5-6 combines with J gene TRBJ1-5, with D possibly TRBD1 on 5 matching bases. The CDR3 runs to 16 residues. Deletions cut 4 bases from V and 2 bases from J, with 16 bases between. Germline V gives CDR1 SGHDT, CDR2 YYEEEE.

In DNA, the CDR3 is TGTGCCAGCAGGGCGACTAGCGGGCCGTATTTT. Amino acid sequence: CASRATSGPYF. The V call is TRBV2, the J call TRBJ2-3; TRBD2 agrees at 10 bases. V was pared by 6 bases and J by 14 bases, with 5 bases of the junction left unmatched. The germline V gene encodes CDR1 SNHLY and CDR2 FYNNEI. The CDR3 loop spans 11 amino acids.

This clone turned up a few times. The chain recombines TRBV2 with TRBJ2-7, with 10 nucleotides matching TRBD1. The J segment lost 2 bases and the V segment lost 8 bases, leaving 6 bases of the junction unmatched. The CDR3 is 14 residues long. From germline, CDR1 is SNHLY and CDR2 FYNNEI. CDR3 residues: CASRVGQGTYEQYF. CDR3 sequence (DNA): TGTGCCAGCCGGGTGGGACAGGGGACCTACGAGCAGTACTTC. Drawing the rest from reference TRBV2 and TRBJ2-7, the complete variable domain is EPEVTQTPSHQVTQMGQEVILRCVPISNHLYFYWYRQILGQKVEFLVSFYNNEISEKSEIFDDQFSVERPDGSNFTLKIRSTKLEDSAMYFCASRVGQGTYEQYFGPGTRLTVT.

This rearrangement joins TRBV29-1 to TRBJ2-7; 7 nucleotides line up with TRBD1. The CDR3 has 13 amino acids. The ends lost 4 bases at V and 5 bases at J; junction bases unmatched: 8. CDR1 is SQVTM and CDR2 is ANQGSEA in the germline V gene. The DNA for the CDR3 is TGCAGCGTTGGTCAGGGGGTTGTGAACGAGCAGTACTTC. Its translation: CSVGQGVVNEQYF.

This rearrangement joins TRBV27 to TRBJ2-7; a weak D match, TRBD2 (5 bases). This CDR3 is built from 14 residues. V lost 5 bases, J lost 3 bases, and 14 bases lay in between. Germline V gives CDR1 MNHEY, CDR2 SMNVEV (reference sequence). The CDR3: CASSPASGFYEQYF. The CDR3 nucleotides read TGTGCCAGCAGTCCTGCGAGCGGCTTCTACGAGCAGTACTTC.

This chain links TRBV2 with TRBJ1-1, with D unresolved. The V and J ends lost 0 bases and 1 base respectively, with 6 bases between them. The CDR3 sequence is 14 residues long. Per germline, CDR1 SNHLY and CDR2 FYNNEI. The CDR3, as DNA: TGTGCCAGCAGTGAAGCAGTGAGGAACACTGAAGCTTTCTTT. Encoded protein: CASSEAVRNTEAFF.

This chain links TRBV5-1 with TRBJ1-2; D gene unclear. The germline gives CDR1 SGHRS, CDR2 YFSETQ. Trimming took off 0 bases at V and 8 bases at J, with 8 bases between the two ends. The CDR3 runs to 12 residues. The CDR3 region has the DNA TGCGCCAGCAGCTTGGATACTATGGGCTACACCTTC. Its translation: CASSLDTMGYTF.

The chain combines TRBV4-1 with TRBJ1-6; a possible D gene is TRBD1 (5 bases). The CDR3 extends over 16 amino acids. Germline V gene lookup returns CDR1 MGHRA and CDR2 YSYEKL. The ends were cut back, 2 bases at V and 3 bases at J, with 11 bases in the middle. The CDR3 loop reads CASSQWGEGYNSPLHF. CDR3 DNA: TGCGCCAGCAGCCAATGGGGGGAAGGCTATAATTCACCCCTCCACTTT.

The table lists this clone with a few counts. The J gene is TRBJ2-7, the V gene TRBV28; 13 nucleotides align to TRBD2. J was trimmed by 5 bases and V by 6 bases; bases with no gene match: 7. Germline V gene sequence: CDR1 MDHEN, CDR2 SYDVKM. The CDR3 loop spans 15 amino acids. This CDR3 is CASRRTSGRDDEQYF. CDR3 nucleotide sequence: TGTGCCAGCAGACGGACTAGCGGGAGAGATGACGAGCAGTACTTC.

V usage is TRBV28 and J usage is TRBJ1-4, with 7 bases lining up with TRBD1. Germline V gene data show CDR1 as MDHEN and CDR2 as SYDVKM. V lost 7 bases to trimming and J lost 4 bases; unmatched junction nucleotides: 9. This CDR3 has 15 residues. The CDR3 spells CASTKMRQGNEKLFF. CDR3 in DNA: TGTGCCAGCACCAAAATGAGACAGGGTAATGAAAAACTGTTTTTT.

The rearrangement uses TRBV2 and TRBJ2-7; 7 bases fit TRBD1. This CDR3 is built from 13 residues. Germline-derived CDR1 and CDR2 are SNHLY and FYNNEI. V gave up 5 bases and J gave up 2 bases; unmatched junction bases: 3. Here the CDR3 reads CASSKGAPYEQYF. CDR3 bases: TGTGCCAGCAGTAAGGGGGCTCCCTACGAGCAGTACTTC.

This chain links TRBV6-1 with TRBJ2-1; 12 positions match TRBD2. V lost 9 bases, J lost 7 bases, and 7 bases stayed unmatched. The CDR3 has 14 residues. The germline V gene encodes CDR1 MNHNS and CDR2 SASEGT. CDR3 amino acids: CASETSGSRNEQFF. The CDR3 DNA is TGTGCCAGTGAGACTAGCGGGAGCCGTAATGAGCAGTTCTTC.

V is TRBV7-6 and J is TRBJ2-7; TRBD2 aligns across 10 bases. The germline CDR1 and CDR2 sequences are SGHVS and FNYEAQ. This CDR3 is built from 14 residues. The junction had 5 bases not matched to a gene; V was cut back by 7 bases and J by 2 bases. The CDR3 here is CASKPSGGAYEQYF. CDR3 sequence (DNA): TGTGCCAGCAAACCTAGCGGGGGTGCCTACGAGCAGTACTTC.

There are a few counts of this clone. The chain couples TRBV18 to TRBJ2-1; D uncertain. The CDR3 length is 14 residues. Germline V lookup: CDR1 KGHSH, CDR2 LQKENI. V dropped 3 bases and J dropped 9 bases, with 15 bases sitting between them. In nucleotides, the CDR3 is TGTGCCAGCTCACCGGCTGCGCGACTCGGTGAGCAGTTCTTC. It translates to CASSPAARLGEQFF.

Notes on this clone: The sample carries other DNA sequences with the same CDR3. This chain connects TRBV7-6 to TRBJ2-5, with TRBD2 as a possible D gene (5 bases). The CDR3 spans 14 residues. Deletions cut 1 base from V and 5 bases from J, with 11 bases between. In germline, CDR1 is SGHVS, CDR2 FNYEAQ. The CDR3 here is CASSLGGPKETQYF. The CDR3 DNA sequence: TGTGCCAGCAGCTTAGGAGGGCCGAAGGAGACCCAGTACTTC.

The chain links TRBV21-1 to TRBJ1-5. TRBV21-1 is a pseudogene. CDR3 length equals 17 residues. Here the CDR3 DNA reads TGTGCCAGCAGCATAGAAGGTCGGCCAGAGGGCAATCAGCCCCAGCATTTT. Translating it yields CASSIEGRPEGNQPQHF.

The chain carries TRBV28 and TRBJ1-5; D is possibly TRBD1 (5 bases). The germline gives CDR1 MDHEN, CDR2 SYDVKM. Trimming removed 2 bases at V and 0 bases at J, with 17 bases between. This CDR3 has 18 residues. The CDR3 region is CASSLIPGHFDSNQPQHF. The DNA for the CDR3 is TGTGCCAGCAGTTTAATTCCAGGGCATTTCGATAGCAATCAGCCCCAGCATTTT.

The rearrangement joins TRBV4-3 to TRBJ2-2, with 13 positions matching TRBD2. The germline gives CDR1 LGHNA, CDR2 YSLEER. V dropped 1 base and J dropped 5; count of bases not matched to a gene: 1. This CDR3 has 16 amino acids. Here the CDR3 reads CASSQGLAGGTGELFF. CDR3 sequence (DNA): TGCGCCAGCAGCCAAGGACTAGCGGGAGGAACCGGGGAGCTGTTTTTT.

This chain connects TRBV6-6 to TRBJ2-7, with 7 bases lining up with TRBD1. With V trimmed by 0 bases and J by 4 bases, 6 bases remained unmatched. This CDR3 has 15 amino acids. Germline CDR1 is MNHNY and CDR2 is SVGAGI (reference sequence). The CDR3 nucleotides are TGTGCCAGCAGTTACTCGGTGGGACAGAATTACGAGCAGTACTTC. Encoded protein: CASSYSVGQNYEQYF.

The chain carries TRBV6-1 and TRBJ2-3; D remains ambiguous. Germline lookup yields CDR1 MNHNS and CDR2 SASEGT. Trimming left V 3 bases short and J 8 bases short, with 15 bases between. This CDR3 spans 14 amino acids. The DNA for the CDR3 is TGTGCCAGCAGTGATGGGTCAGTAAGGAGTACGCAGTATTTT. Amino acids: CASSDGSVRSTQYF.

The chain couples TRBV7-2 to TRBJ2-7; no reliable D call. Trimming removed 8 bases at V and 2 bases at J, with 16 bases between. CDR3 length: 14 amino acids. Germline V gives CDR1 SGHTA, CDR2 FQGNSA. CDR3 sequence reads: CASEPRLTPYEQYF. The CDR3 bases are TGTGCCAGCGAGCCGAGGTTAACTCCCTACGAGCAGTACTTC.

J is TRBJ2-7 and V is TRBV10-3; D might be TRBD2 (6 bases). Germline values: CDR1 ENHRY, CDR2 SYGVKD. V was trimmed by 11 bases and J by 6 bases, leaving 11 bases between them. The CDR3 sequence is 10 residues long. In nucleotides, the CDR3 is TGTGCCGTCCTCGGGGGCGAGCAGTACTTC. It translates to CAVLGGEQYF.

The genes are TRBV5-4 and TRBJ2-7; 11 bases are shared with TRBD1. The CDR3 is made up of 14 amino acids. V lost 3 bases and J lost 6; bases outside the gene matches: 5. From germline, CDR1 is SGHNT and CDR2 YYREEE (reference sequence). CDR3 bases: TGTGCCAGCAGCTACCCGGGACAGGGGGGCGAGCAGTACTTC. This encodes CASSYPGQGGEQYF. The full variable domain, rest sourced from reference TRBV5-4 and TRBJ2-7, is ETGVTQSPTHLIKTRGQQVTLRCSSQSGHNTVSWYQQALGQGPQFIFQYYREEENGRGNFPPRFSGLQFPNYSSELNVNALELDDSALYLCASSYPGQGGEQYFGPGTRLTVT.